The next 14 T cell receptor beta chains were all read from a single sample in a study of regulatory T cells in long-lasting Graves disease. The time point is: newly diagnosed GD, antithyroid drugs for less than 3 months. From PBMCs, RNA was extracted and then used to make the TCR library. According to the study, TCR beta libraries were built with iRepertoire HTBI primers and CDR3-region Arm-PCR. TCRdb used MiXCR to reprocess the multiplex PCR reads, holding one entry per CDR3 protein. Here the sample spans approximately 490,000 distinct CDR3 sequences, around 15% being singletons. These data were also filed under a second study, of T cells in Graves' hyperthyroidism and ophthalmopathy.

The source was peripheral blood mononuclear cells (PBMCs), collected at new diagnosis, from a patient treated with antithyroid drugs. These receptor sequences come from a man aged 35 to 55 with Graves disease.

The chain employs TRBV7-9 and TRBJ2-7; D is perhaps TRBD1 or TRBD2 (6 bases each). Trimming took off 5 bases at V and 3 bases at J, with 14 bases between the two ends. The CDR3 is 14 amino acids. Germline-derived CDR1 and CDR2 are SEHNR and FQNEAQ (reference sequence). CDR3 sequence: CASSQWGAVYEQYF. CDR3 bases: TGTGCCAGCAGCCAATGGGGGGCAGTCTACGAGCAGTACTTC.

This clonotype was seen ten or more times. The rearrangement joins TRBV28 to TRBJ2-5; the D is unclear. V dropped 3 bases and J dropped 7 bases, with 12 bases sitting between them. CDR3 size: 13 residues. The V gene's germline CDR1 is MDHEN and CDR2 SYDVKM. In DNA, the CDR3 is TGTGCCAGCAGTTTGGTGACTCCAAGGACCCAGTACTTC. It codes for CASSLVTPRTQYF.

This clonotype came up many times. For the CDR3, the DNA is TGTGCCAGCAGCATGGGACCTAATGAAGGGACCCAGTACTTC. This translates into CASSMGPNEGTQYF. The chain employs TRBV5-6 and TRBJ2-3; D is possibly TRBD1 or TRBD2 (5 bases each). The better agreement between TRBJ2-5 and the DNA end casts doubt on the J call. CDR1 and CDR2 from the germline V gene are SGHDT and YYEEEE. This CDR3 is 14 amino acids long.

The sample holds many counts of this clonotype. The CDR3 here is CSARDLLAGNNEQFF. The CDR3 region has the DNA TGCAGTGCTAGAGATCTGCTAGCGGGAAACAATGAGCAGTTCTTC. The chain has TRBV20-1 and TRBJ2-1, with TRBD2 identical over 9 bases. V was pared by 0 bases and J by 5 bases, with 5 bases of the junction left unmatched. The CDR3 contains 15 residues. Germline lookup yields CDR1 DFQATT and CDR2 SNEGSKA (reference sequence).

The V gene is TRBV15, the J gene TRBJ2-7; TRBD2 matches at 8 bases. The J segment lost 6 bases and the V segment lost 1 base, leaving 11 bases of the junction unmatched. The length of the CDR3 is 16 residues. CDR1 is LNHNV, CDR2 YYDKDF, per germline (reference sequence). The CDR3 region is CATSRGGTGGPIEQYF. The DNA for the CDR3 is TGTGCCACCAGCAGAGGGGGGACGGGAGGGCCAATCGAGCAGTACTTC.

This clonotype was picked up many times. The chain links TRBV28 to TRBJ1-2, with a possible D match to TRBD1 (5 bases). Per germline, CDR1 MDHEN and CDR2 SYDVKM. CDR3 length equals 19 residues. Trimming removed 8 bases from V and 0 bases from J, with 28 bases in between. The DNA of the CDR3 is TGTGCCAGCTCTTTTCCCCTTCTTCAGGGTCCACTACCTAACTATGGCTACACCTTC. It translates to CASSFPLLQGPLPNYGYTF.

This clonotype was counted at least ten times. This chain joins TRBV5-1 and TRBJ2-2, with D uncertain. Trimming cost V 1 base and J 4 bases, with 8 bases left between them. The CDR3 is 14 residues long. Germline V CDR1 and CDR2: SGHRS, YFSETQ. The CDR3 DNA is TGCGCCAGCAGCTTGAGTCCATCCACCGGGGAGCTGTTTTTT. It codes for CASSLSPSTGELFF.

There are many counts of this clonotype. The chain employs TRBV5-1 and TRBJ1-1; possibly TRBD1 for D (5 bases). The V end lost 8 bases, the J end lost 11 bases, and 16 bases lay between the germline ends. The CDR3 consists of 11 residues. From germline, CDR1 is SGHRS and CDR2 YFSETQ. The CDR3 nucleotides are TGCGCCAGTGGGAGCTCGGGGGAGGCTTTCTTT. The encoded protein is CASGSSGEAFF.

Only a few counts were recorded for this clonotype. CDR3 nucleotide sequence: TGTGCCAGCAGCTTGGGGACCCAGGCATACGAGCAGTACTTC. Translation: CASSLGTQAYEQYF. The chain has TRBV7-9 and TRBJ2-7; perhaps D is TRBD1 or TRBD2 (5 bases each). V lost 3 bases to trimming and J lost 4 bases, with 13 bases between them. This CDR3 contains 14 residues. The germline V gene has CDR1 SEHNR and CDR2 FQNEAQ (reference sequence).

This clonotype was counted many times. The V gene is TRBV2, the J gene TRBJ2-3, with 10 bases fitting TRBD2. The CDR3 has 15 residues. Trimming cost V 5 bases and J 3 bases; bases outside gene matches: 5. Germline CDR1 SNHLY, CDR2 FYNNEI. The CDR3 sequence: CASSTSGVRTDTQYF. The CDR3 coding sequence is TGTGCCAGCAGTACTAGCGGGGTTCGGACAGATACGCAGTATTTT.

In this sample, this clonotype turned up many times. The rearrangement uses TRBV5-1 and TRBJ2-7; 10 nucleotides line up with TRBD1. Germline V lookup: CDR1 SGHRS, CDR2 YFSETQ. V gave up 0 bases and J gave up 3 bases; unmatched junction bases: 6. The length of the CDR3 is 16 residues. CDR3 DNA sequence: TGCGCCAGCAGCTTGGCCCCGGGACAGGGGTACTACGAGCAGTACTTC. Its translation is CASSLAPGQGYYEQYF.

This chain joins TRBV2 and TRBJ1-5; perhaps TRBD1 as D (5 bases). Germline V gives CDR1 SNHLY, CDR2 FYNNEI. V was clipped by 8 bases and J by 7 bases, with 15 bases between them. This CDR3 spans 13 amino acids. The CDR3 is CASRSFGGQPQHF. The DNA of the CDR3 is TGTGCCAGCCGGTCCTTTGGGGGACAGCCCCAGCATTTT.

This clonotype was seen many times. The chain has TRBV18 and TRBJ1-6; 10 bases map to TRBD1. Germline CDR1 reads KGHSH; CDR2 reads LQKENI. The CDR3 is 15 residues long. V lost 6 bases to trimming and J lost 9 bases; unmatched junction nucleotides: 8. The CDR3 DNA reads TGTGCCAGCTCCCAAAAGACAGGGGGCGGTTCACCCCTCCACTTT. This encodes CASSQKTGGGSPLHF.

This clonotype was detected many times. The chain joins TRBV29-1 to TRBJ2-1; maybe TRBD2 (6 bases). The CDR3 totals 15 residues. Trimming removed 0 bases from V and 0 bases from J, with 9 bases in between. Looked up from germline, CDR1 is SQVTM and CDR2 is ANQGSEA. In nucleotides, the CDR3 is TGCAGCGTTGAAGAGGCGGGGAGCTCCTACAATGAGCAGTTCTTC. It yields the protein CSVEEAGSSYNEQFF.